These 31 T cell receptor beta chains were sequenced from one sample in a study of blood T cell repertoires in COVID-19. Using immunoSEQ multiplex PCR, the repertoire was profiled, and TCRdb retains in-frame clones only, with some absent. The sample has some 150,000 clones; roughly four fifths are singletons. Material for sequencing was PBMCs or T cells enriched from blood (not recorded which). The receptors originated from a man in his fifties who had recovered from COVID-19.

The rearrangement links TRBV28 to TRBJ2-7; D remains ambiguous. The CDR3 sequence is 11 residues long. V was trimmed by 5 bases and J by 3 bases, leaving 5 bases between them. Germline CDR1 MDHEN, CDR2 SYDVKM. The DNA of the CDR3 is TGTGCCAGCAGTCGTATCTACGAGCAGTACTTC. The encoded protein is CASSRIYEQYF.

This chain links TRBV27 with TRBJ2-5, with 8 bases that match TRBD1. V lost 2 bases, J lost 7 bases, and 12 bases stayed unmatched. Germline CDR1 MNHEY, CDR2 SMNVEV (reference sequence). The CDR3 sequence is 16 residues long. CDR3 sequence reads: CASSLGTGPKRGTQYF. The CDR3 DNA sequence: TGTGCCAGCAGTTTAGGGACAGGTCCCAAAAGGGGGACCCAGTACTTC.

The chain is built from TRBV7-2 and TRBJ2-3; no clear D gene. Germline V gives CDR1 SGHTA, CDR2 FQGNSA. The germline V and J ends were trimmed by 1 base and 2 bases, with 7 bases remaining between them. This CDR3 has 14 residues. CDR3 sequence reads: CASSLDWATDTQYF. The DNA of the CDR3 is TGTGCCAGCAGCTTAGATTGGGCCACAGATACGCAGTATTTT.

V gene TRBV28 combines with J gene TRBJ1-5; D is unclear. The germline V and J ends were trimmed by 7 bases and 5 bases, with 15 bases remaining between them. Germline V lookup: CDR1 MDHEN, CDR2 SYDVKM. The CDR3 is 14 amino acids. In DNA form, the CDR3 reads TGTGCCAGCACCATGGATAGGAGCTATCAGCCCCAGCATTTT. This codes for CASTMDRSYQPQHF.

The chain carries TRBV5-8 and TRBJ1-5; D not certain. The germline gives CDR1 SGHTS, CDR2 YDEGEE. V lost 0 bases and J lost 9, with 16 bases in between. The CDR3 contains 15 residues. CDR3 residues: CASSLAMSPNGPQHF. CDR3 nucleotide sequence: TGTGCCAGCAGCTTGGCGATGAGTCCAAACGGGCCCCAGCATTTT.

This chain joins TRBV4-3 and TRBJ1-5; possible D gene TRBD1, 6 bases. The CDR3 is made up of 15 amino acids. The ends were cut back, 0 bases at V and 4 bases at J, with 10 bases in the middle. Germline V gene lookup returns CDR1 LGHNA and CDR2 YSLEER. The CDR3 DNA sequence: TGCGCCAGCAGCCAAGATAACGGACAGAATCAGCCCCAGCATTTT. Amino acids: CASSQDNGQNQPQHF.

The rearrangement uses TRBV18 and TRBJ1-6, with a weak D call TRBD1 (6 bases). Germline values: CDR1 KGHSH, CDR2 LQKENI. The CDR3 totals 15 residues. Trimming stripped 3 bases from V and 7 bases from J, with 13 bases between. The CDR3 loop is CASSPWGGINSPLHF. CDR3 nucleotide sequence: TGTGCCAGCTCACCGTGGGGGGGCATCAATTCACCCCTCCACTTT.

This chain joins TRBV7-3 and TRBJ2-2, with D possibly being TRBD2 (6 bases). V gave up 0 bases and J gave up 3 bases, with 8 bases separating them. The germline V gene has CDR1 SGHTA and CDR2 FQGTGA. The CDR3 is made up of 15 amino acids. CDR3 amino acids: CASSLTGGHTGELFF. Written as DNA, the CDR3 is TGTGCCAGCAGCTTAACGGGGGGACACACCGGGGAGCTGTTTTTT.

The CDR3 sequence is CASKKSGQYYEQYF. CDR3 DNA: TGTGCCAGCAAAAAGTCGGGACAGTACTACGAGCAGTACTTC. The chain combines TRBV27 with TRBJ2-7; 7 nucleotides align to TRBD1. Per the germline V gene, CDR1 is MNHEY and CDR2 is SMNVEV (reference sequence). J lost 3 bases, V lost 7 bases, and 9 bases had no gene match. This CDR3 is 14 amino acids long.

Comment on this clone: The junction shows a germline mismatch at one end, possibly a read error. The rearrangement uses TRBV2 and TRBJ1-1, with D tentatively TRBD1 (5 bases). The CDR3 has 13 amino acids. Germline assignment: CDR1 SNHLY and CDR2 FYNNEI. The CDR3 protein is CASSDSFRDETFF. CDR3 coding DNA: TGTGCCAGCAGTGATTCGTTCAGGGATGAAACTTTCTTT.

This clone was observed a few times. The genes are TRBV6-2 or TRBV6-3 and TRBJ2-3, with a tentative D call TRBD2 (6 bases). The CDR3 sequence is 16 residues long. Trimming removed 2 bases at V and 1 base at J, with 13 bases between. Germline CDR1 reads MNHEY; CDR2 reads SVGEGT. CDR3 coding DNA: TGTGCCAGCAGTTACGGGATGGCTAGCGGCACAGATACGCAGTATTTT. This sequence encodes CASSYGMASGTDTQYF.

The chain has TRBV3-1 (or the pseudogene TRBV3-2) and TRBJ1-2, with 7 bases identical to TRBD1. The length of the CDR3 is 15 residues. Germline values: CDR1 LGHDT, CDR2 YNNKEL (reference sequence). With V trimmed by 4 bases and J by 2 bases, 7 bases remained unmatched. This CDR3 reads CASSPYTGANYGYTF. DNA for the CDR3: TGTGCCAGCAGCCCATATACAGGGGCCAACTATGGCTACACCTTC.

This chain uses TRBV27 with TRBJ1-6; 10 nucleotides line up with TRBD1. The trim removed 2 bases at V and 4 bases at J, leaving 14 bases unmatched. Germline CDR1 MNHEY, CDR2 SMNVEV (reference sequence). CDR3 length: 20 amino acids. The CDR3 DNA sequence: TGTGCCAGCAGTTTACGAGCCCTCGGACAGGGGGAAGTGTATAATTCACCCCTCCACTTT. This gives the protein CASSLRALGQGEVYNSPLHF.

In its sample, this clone was seen once. The CDR3 loop reads CASSLNFRGVETQYF. The CDR3 DNA reads as TGTGCCAGCAGCCTTAACTTCAGGGGGGTAGAGACCCAGTACTTC. This chain connects TRBV7-2 to TRBJ2-5, with D maybe TRBD1 (7 bases). V lost 5 bases, J lost 4 bases, and 17 bases lay in between. CDR3 size: 15 residues. Germline values: CDR1 SGHTA, CDR2 FQGNSA. The variable domain in full, with the rest retrieved from reference TRBV7-2 and TRBJ2-5, is GAGVSQSPSNKVTEKGKDVELRCDPISGHTALYWYRQSLGQGLEFLIYFQGNSAPDKSGLPSDRFSAERTGGSVSTLTIQRTQQEDSAVYLCASSLNFRGVETQYFGPGTRLLVL.

V and J are TRBV6-2 or TRBV6-3 and TRBJ1-2, with TRBD1 identical over 10 bases. Germline V gene sequence: CDR1 MNHEY, CDR2 SVGEGT. V trimming: 5 bases; J trimming: 3 bases; junction bases outside the gene matches: 6. The CDR3 is 15 amino acids. CDR3 region: CASSPPGTGDYGYTF. CDR3 nucleotide sequence: TGTGCCAGCAGTCCCCCCGGGACAGGGGACTATGGCTACACCTTC.

This clone was seen once. The chain carries TRBV29-1 and TRBJ1-2; possibly TRBD1 for D (5 bases). The CDR3 is 15 amino acids. Trimming left V 8 bases short and J 0 bases short, with 19 bases between. CDR1 and CDR2 (germline): SQVTM, ANQGSEA. CDR3 nucleotide sequence: TGCAGCTCGCGAACCTCAGGGTTAGCTAACTATGGCTACACCTTC. It encodes CSSRTSGLANYGYTF.

The chain has TRBV4-3 and TRBJ2-7, with 8 bases matching TRBD2. The CDR3 loop spans 14 amino acids. Germline CDR1 and CDR2: LGHNA and YSLEER. The trim removed 2 bases at V and 6 bases at J, leaving 6 bases unmatched. The CDR3 DNA is TGCGCCAGCAGCCAAACCGGACTAGCATCCGAGCAGTACTTC. Protein: CASSQTGLASEQYF.

The V call is TRBV3-1 (or the pseudogene TRBV3-2), the J call TRBJ1-6, with TRBD1 identical over 7 bases. The CDR3 sequence is 16 residues long. Germline CDR1 and CDR2: LGHDT and YNNKEL (reference sequence). Trimming cost V 1 base and J 10 bases; bases outside gene matches: 10. The CDR3 spells CASSQGDRAGKSPLHF. CDR3 nucleotide sequence: TGTGCCAGCAGCCAAGGAGACAGGGCTGGAAAATCACCCCTCCACTTT.

V and J are TRBV7-8 and TRBJ1-2; maybe TRBD1 (6 bases). The V gene's germline CDR1 is SGHVS and CDR2 FQNEAQ. V dropped 2 bases and J dropped 8 bases, with 12 bases sitting between them. The CDR3 consists of 13 residues. The CDR3, as DNA: TGTGCCAGCAGCTTAACTCGACAGGAGGGCTACACCTTC. Translated: CASSLTRQEGYTF.

The table lists this clone with a few counts. The chain recombines TRBV23-1 with TRBJ1-2, with TRBD1 identical over 7 bases. TRBV23-1 is treated as an ORF (open reading frame) with a function not yet certain. V gave up 3 bases and J gave up 7 bases; unmatched junction bases: 11. The CDR3 consists of 15 residues. CDR3 sequence (DNA): TGCGCCAGCAGTCACCACACAGGGGATATGCGTGGCTACACCTTC. Translating gives CASSHHTGDMRGYTF.

The chain couples TRBV28 to TRBJ2-2, with a weak D call TRBD1 (6 bases). The CDR3 spans 13 residues. In germline, CDR1 is MDHEN, CDR2 SYDVKM. Trimming cost V 10 bases and J 5 bases, with 14 bases left between them. The CDR3 protein is CAIPEDRTGELFF. CDR3 coding DNA: TGTGCCATCCCGGAGGACAGAACCGGGGAGCTGTTTTTT.

The J gene is TRBJ1-2, the V gene TRBV19, with 9 bases lining up with TRBD1. This CDR3 contains 15 residues. The trim removed 7 bases at V and 11 bases at J, leaving 17 bases unmatched. CDR1 LNHDA and CDR2 SQIVND come from the germline V gene (reference sequence). CDR3 sequence (DNA): TGTGCCAGTACCCCTCCGGGACAGGGAAATTTGGGTTACACCTTC. It yields the protein CASTPPGQGNLGYTF.

This clone was recorded once. The chain carries TRBV9 and TRBJ2-5, with 8 nucleotides matching TRBD2. V gave up 4 bases and J gave up 2 bases; unmatched junction bases: 10. The CDR3 spans 16 residues. Germline lookup yields CDR1 SGDLS and CDR2 YYNGEE. Here the CDR3 reads CASSPTLAGPQETQYF. The CDR3 DNA reads TGTGCCAGCAGCCCAACATTAGCGGGACCGCAAGAGACCCAGTACTTC. Full variable domain (rest looked up from reference TRBV9 and TRBJ2-5): DSGVTQTPKHLITATGQRVTLRCSPRSGDLSVYWYQQSLDQGLQFLIQYYNGEERAKGNILERFSAQQFPDLHSELNLSSLELGDSALYFCASSPTLAGPQETQYFGPGTRLLVL.

The gene calls are TRBV7-2 and TRBJ1-3; D gene unclear. Germline V gene sequence: CDR1 SGHTA, CDR2 FQGNSA. V lost 5 bases and J lost 4, with 21 bases in between. The CDR3 runs to 17 residues. CDR3 sequence: CASSQNTLPSVGNTIYF. The CDR3 DNA reads TGTGCCAGCAGCCAAAATACGCTTCCCTCGGTAGGAAACACCATATATTTT.

This clone was found a few times. V usage is TRBV19 and J usage is TRBJ1-1, with 7 bases lining up with TRBD1. V lost 2 bases and J lost 1; bases outside the gene matches: 10. The CDR3 loop spans 17 amino acids. CDR1 and CDR2 (germline): LNHDA, SQIVND (reference sequence). For the CDR3, the DNA is TGTGCCAGTAGTATATATCCCCGAGGGGGCTGGAACACTGAAGCTTTCTTT. Residues: CASSIYPRGGWNTEAFF.

In this sample, this clone turned up once. The chain carries TRBV7-9 and TRBJ2-7; 8 nucleotides match TRBD2. The CDR3 is 15 residues long. V lost 1 base and J lost 3; bases outside the gene matches: 5. Germline V CDR1 and CDR2: SEHNR, FQNEAQ (reference sequence). CDR3 sequence reads: CASSLGVSGGYEQYF. In DNA form, the CDR3 reads TGTGCCAGCAGCTTAGGAGTCAGCGGGGGCTACGAGCAGTACTTC.

The CDR3: CASSQGALVQETQYF. The CDR3 region has the DNA TGTGCCAGCAGCCAAGGGGCGCTCGTCCAAGAGACCCAGTACTTC. This sequence joins TRBV3-1 (or the pseudogene TRBV3-2) and TRBJ2-5; D uncertain. The V end was cut by 1 base, the J end by 1 base, with 10 bases between. Germline-derived CDR1 and CDR2 are LGHDT and YNNKEL (reference sequence). The CDR3 contains 15 residues.

This clone was seen at least ten times. This chain connects TRBV24-1 to TRBJ1-5; D uncertain. The CDR3 covers 14 residues. V was cut by 5 bases and J by 1 base, with 8 bases left in between. Per the germline V gene, CDR1 is KGHDR and CDR2 is SFDVKD. The CDR3 reads CATSGEVSNQPQHF. CDR3 sequence (DNA): TGTGCCACCAGTGGGGAGGTAAGCAATCAGCCCCAGCATTTT.

The rearrangement links TRBV28 to TRBJ1-2; TRBD1 matches 7 bases. The CDR3 spans 13 residues. Trimming removed 10 bases from V and 4 bases from J; junction bases left unmatched: 9. Germline-derived CDR1 and CDR2 are MDHEN and SYDVKM. CDR3 coding DNA: TGTGCCACCGGCAGAGGGACAGCCTATGGCTACACCTTC. It yields the protein CATGRGTAYGYTF.

This clone is a singleton in its sample. The genes are TRBV27 and TRBJ2-5, with 10 bases aligning to TRBD2. The V gene end was trimmed by 4 bases and the J gene end by 5 bases; junction bases not matched to a gene: 13. Germline V gives CDR1 MNHEY, CDR2 SMNVEV (reference sequence). There are 17 residues in the CDR3. In DNA, the CDR3 is TGTGCCAGCAGTTCCAGCATAGCGGGGGGACCCATGGAGACCCAGTACTTC. It is translated as CASSSSIAGGPMETQYF.

The chain couples TRBV7-9 to TRBJ2-7, with D possibly being TRBD2 (6 bases). The V gene's germline CDR1 is SEHNR and CDR2 FQNEAQ (reference sequence). V was shortened by 5 bases and J by 6 bases, with 20 bases between the two germline ends. The CDR3 is 15 residues long. The CDR3 coding sequence is TGTGCCAGCAGCCCGGCATCGCGGGGACGTACCGAGCAGTACTTC. Its translation is CASSPASRGRTEQYF.